Following are 8 T cell receptor beta chains from one sample sequenced in a study of T cells after somatic rescue of genetic block. Assay used: immunoSEQ multiplex PCR; TCRdb lists only in-frame clones, some missing. The sample records more than 14,000 clones, under 75% being singletons. The sequenced sample was peripheral blood mononuclear cells (PBMCs). These receptors originate from a boy aged 5-17 years.

V and J are TRBV11-2 and TRBJ1-5; perhaps TRBD1 as D (5 bases). Germline CDR1 and CDR2: SGHAT and FQNNGV. Trimming pared 1 base from V and 9 bases from J, leaving 7 bases between. The CDR3 contains 12 residues. The CDR3 sequence is CASSLVGGPQHF. The CDR3 nucleotides are TGTGCCAGCAGCTTAGTGGGGGGGCCCCAGCATTTT.

The chain links TRBV29-1 to TRBJ1-1; D possibly corresponds to TRBD1 (6 bases). In germline, CDR1 is SQVTM, CDR2 ANQGSEA. The CDR3 covers 16 residues. The V and J ends lost 2 bases and 0 bases respectively, with 16 bases between them. The CDR3 loop is CSVEKGGKMMNTEAFF. The CDR3 DNA follows: TGCAGCGTTGAAAAGGGGGGAAAAATGATGAACACTGAAGCTTTCTTT. Full variable domain (rest looked up from reference TRBV29-1 and TRBJ1-1): SAVISQKPSRDICQRGTSLTIQCQVDSQVTMMFWYRQQPGQSLTLIATANQGSEATYESGFVIDKFPISRPNLTFSTLTVSNMSPEDSSIYLCSVEKGGKMMNTEAFFGQGTRLTVV.

The chain employs TRBV5-1 and TRBJ2-3, with D possibly being TRBD1 (5 bases). V dropped 1 base and J dropped 4 bases, with 10 bases sitting between them. The CDR3 is 14 residues long. CDR1 and CDR2 from the germline V gene are SGHRS and YFSETQ. The CDR3 DNA is TGCGCCAGCAGCTTGAATGCAGGGCCAGATACGCAGTATTTT. Protein product: CASSLNAGPDTQYF. Based on the CDR3 plus reference TRBV5-1 and TRBJ2-3, the full variable domain is KAGVTQTPRYLIKTRGQQVTLSCSPISGHRSVSWYQQTPGQGLQFLFEYFSETQRNKGNFPGRFSGRQFSNSRSEMNVSTLELGDSALYLCASSLNAGPDTQYFGPGTRLTVL.

The V and J genes are TRBV10-1 and TRBJ2-5, with 11 bases aligning to TRBD2. Germline assignment: CDR1 WNHNN and CDR2 SYGVQD (reference sequence). The V and J ends lost 6 bases and 2 bases, in that order; junction bases with no gene match: 8. The CDR3 has 16 residues. CDR3 nucleotide sequence: TGCGCCAGCAGCCTGACTAGCGGGAACGGACAAGAGACCCAGTACTTC. Translation: CASSLTSGNGQETQYF.

The chain links TRBV7-9 to TRBJ1-1, with TRBD1 as a possible D gene (6 bases). V was shortened by 5 bases and J by 1 base, with 17 bases between the two germline ends. The CDR3 runs to 16 residues. CDR1 is SEHNR and CDR2 is FQNEAQ in the germline V gene (reference sequence). The CDR3 region has the DNA TGTGCCAGCAGCCTTCTCTCCACAGGGCAGAACACTGAAGCTTTCTTT. Encoded protein: CASSLLSTGQNTEAFF.

The rearrangement links TRBV11-2 to TRBJ2-1, with 7 bases fitting TRBD1. CDR3 length: 18 amino acids. From germline, CDR1 is SGHAT and CDR2 FQNNGV. V lost 1 base, J lost 3 bases, and 12 bases stayed unmatched. For the CDR3, the DNA is TGTGCCAGCAGCTTAGGGACTTTTGGCAGGGGGATCTACAATGAGCAGTTCTTC. It specifies CASSLGTFGRGIYNEQFF.

This chain connects TRBV6-6 to TRBJ1-4, with D possibly matching TRBD1 (5 bases). V lost 0 bases to trimming and J lost 0 bases, with 5 bases between them. This CDR3 spans 15 amino acids. Germline CDR1 MNHNY, CDR2 SVGAGI (reference sequence). The CDR3 loop reads CASSYSTATNEKLFF. CDR3 bases: TGTGCCAGCAGTTACTCGACAGCAACTAATGAAAAACTGTTTTTT.

The chain links TRBV6-5 to TRBJ2-7; a possible D gene is TRBD1 (6 bases). The V gene's germline CDR1 is MNHEY and CDR2 SVGAGI. The CDR3 sequence is 15 residues long. Trimming shortened V by 3 bases and J by 2 bases, and 14 bases separated the two germline ends. This chain's CDR3 is CASSYLNRATYEQYF. CDR3 nucleotide sequence: TGTGCCAGCAGTTATCTTAACAGGGCCACCTACGAGCAGTACTTC.